One T cell receptor beta chain is described in this entry. These data originate in a study of regulatory T cells in long-lasting Graves disease. This CDR3 has 16 amino acids. V was pared by 7 bases and J by 0 bases, with 16 bases between. The germline V gene encodes CDR1 LNHDA and CDR2 SQIVND (reference sequence). Building of the TCR beta libraries involved iRepertoire HTBI primers and Arm-PCR of CDR3 regions. TCRdb reprocessed the multiplex PCR reads with MiXCR, giving one entry per CDR3 protein. The sample includes roughly 530,000 distinct CDR3 sequences, approximately 16% of them seen just once. Time point of the sample: newly diagnosed GD, antithyroid drugs for less than 3 months. The TCR library was made from RNA extracted from PBMCs. A further study also used this sample, focusing on T cells in Graves' hyperthyroidism and ophthalmopathy. That work contributes: Patients aged 18 to 65 had newly diagnosed hyperthyroidism that had lasted under 2 months.

This specimen was peripheral blood mononuclear cells (PBMCs), taken at new diagnosis, from a patient treated with antithyroid drugs. The source is a woman aged 40-60 years with Graves disease. This sequence joins TRBV19 and TRBJ2-1; D call uncertain. This CDR3 is CASTWTDSSSYNEQFF. As DNA, the CDR3 is TGTGCCAGTACTTGGACCGATTCCAGCTCCTACAATGAGCAGTTCTTC.